The 30 T cell receptor beta chains below all came from one sample that was sequenced in a study of shared clonotypes between healthy human individuals. Some clones are missing from TCRdb's copy, which holds only in-frame ones; the method was immunoSEQ multiplex PCR. The sample yields some 2,000,000 clones, around 95% seen once. The sequenced sample consisted of naive CD4+ T cells sorted from blood. Subset described: CD45RA+ positively selected. The origin of the receptors is a man aged 18-30 years in good health.

The chain carries TRBV6-1 and TRBJ1-3, with D unresolved. Per the germline V gene, CDR1 is MNHNS and CDR2 is SASEGT. The germline V and J ends were trimmed by 6 bases and 0 bases, with 9 bases remaining between them. This CDR3 comprises 14 residues. CDR3 DNA: TGTGCCAGCAGAGCCCGCGGCTCTGGAAACACCATATATTTT. It translates to CASRARGSGNTIYF.

The chain carries TRBV5-1 and TRBJ1-6; D unresolved. The germline gives CDR1 SGHRS, CDR2 YFSETQ. CDR3 length: 14 amino acids. The V gene lost 5 bases and the J gene lost 3 bases, with 9 bases spanning the gap. The DNA for the CDR3 is TGCGCCAGCAGAGGAACGGGCTATAATTCACCCCTCCACTTT. Translating it yields CASRGTGYNSPLHF.

This chain connects TRBV5-1 to TRBJ2-7; TRBD2 matches at 10 bases. V shed 5 bases and J 6 bases; nucleotides not matched to a gene: 11. The CDR3 consists of 15 residues. Germline V gene data show CDR1 as SGHRS and CDR2 as YFSETQ. The DNA for the CDR3 is TGCGCCAGCAGGGGGAGCGGGAGGGACACTGGCGAGCAGTACTTC. It translates to CASRGSGRDTGEQYF.

The chain has TRBV19 and TRBJ2-3, with TRBD2 as a possible D gene (5 bases). The V gene lost 3 bases and the J gene lost 2 bases, with 12 bases spanning the gap. Per germline, CDR1 LNHDA and CDR2 SQIVND (reference sequence). CDR3 length equals 15 residues. CDR3 protein: CASSIGGVTTDTQYF. CDR3 DNA sequence: TGTGCCAGTAGTATTGGAGGCGTCACCACAGATACGCAGTATTTT.

The chain joins TRBV5-1 to TRBJ2-1; TRBD2 aligns across 9 bases. This CDR3 comprises 13 residues. Germline lookup yields CDR1 SGHRS and CDR2 YFSETQ. The V and J ends lost 2 bases and 7 bases, in that order; junction bases with no gene match: 1. The CDR3 DNA sequence: TGCGCCAGCAGCTTTAGCGGGAGAAATGAGCAGTTCTTC. It codes for CASSFSGRNEQFF.

The J gene is TRBJ2-5, the V gene TRBV19; possibly TRBD2 for D (5 bases). The V end was cut by 3 bases, the J end by 1 base, with 6 bases between. Looked up from germline, CDR1 is LNHDA and CDR2 is SQIVND (reference sequence). The CDR3 is 13 amino acids. CDR3 protein: CASSMRVQETQYF. In DNA form, the CDR3 reads TGTGCCAGTAGTATGAGGGTCCAAGAGACCCAGTACTTC.

The rearrangement links TRBV2 to TRBJ2-5; 7 bases align to TRBD2. The germline gives CDR1 SNHLY, CDR2 FYNNEI. V gave up 0 bases and J gave up 9 bases; unmatched junction bases: 7. The CDR3 is 14 amino acids. The CDR3 sequence is CASSEAGLGGAQYF. The CDR3 nucleotides are TGTGCCAGCAGTGAAGCAGGTCTTGGGGGGGCCCAGTACTTC.

This clone showed up just once. The V call is TRBV27, the J call TRBJ2-7; D perhaps matches TRBD2 (6 bases). The CDR3 extends over 14 amino acids. V shed 2 bases and J shed 6 bases, with 14 bases lying between them. In germline, CDR1 is MNHEY, CDR2 SMNVEV (reference sequence). The CDR3, as DNA: TGTGCCAGCAGTTTAACCGGACTATCGGGCGAGCAGTACTTC. Translated, it gives CASSLTGLSGEQYF.

The chain joins TRBV6-1 to TRBJ1-5, with D possibly being TRBD1 (5 bases). Germline V lookup: CDR1 MNHNS, CDR2 SASEGT. The germline V and J ends were trimmed by 6 bases and 5 bases, with 17 bases remaining between them. The CDR3 covers 15 residues. In nucleotides, the CDR3 is TGTGCCAGCAGGGGGACGGGGGTTTCAGATCAGCCCCAGCATTTT. It codes for CASRGTGVSDQPQHF.

The chain has TRBV6-4 and TRBJ2-1, with 8 bases that match TRBD2. V trimming: 8 bases; J trimming: 2 bases; junction bases outside the gene matches: 8. The CDR3 is 15 amino acids. CDR1 is MRHNA, CDR2 SNTAGT, per germline. CDR3 protein: CASPARGLAYNEQFF. Written as DNA, the CDR3 is TGTGCCAGCCCCGCGAGGGGACTAGCCTACAATGAGCAGTTCTTC.

The chain carries TRBV11-2 and TRBJ1-6, with 8 positions matching TRBD1. CDR1 and CDR2 from the germline V gene are SGHAT and FQNNGV. This CDR3 has 19 amino acids. V shed 5 bases and J 4 bases; nucleotides not matched to a gene: 16. CDR3 residues: CASSARTGSAVLYNSPLHF. In nucleotides, the CDR3 is TGTGCCAGCAGCGCCCGGACAGGGTCGGCGGTACTTTATAATTCACCCCTCCACTTT.

The chain links TRBV5-7 to TRBJ1-5; 8 nucleotides match TRBD1. TRBV5-7 is identified as an open reading frame with a role that is uncertain. Trimming at V came to 6 bases and at J to 7 bases, leaving 12 bases not matched to a gene. CDR3 length: 15 residues. The CDR3 region has the DNA TGTGCCAGCAACTTTTATCGACAGGGGAGGCAGCCCCAGCATTTT. Protein product: CASNFYRQGRQPQHF.

The chain combines TRBV25-1 with TRBJ1-5, with a tentative D call TRBD1 (5 bases). Looked up from germline, CDR1 is MGHDK and CDR2 is SYGVNS. The CDR3 covers 12 residues. V was cut by 3 bases and J by 7 bases, with 7 bases left in between. The DNA for the CDR3 is TGTGCCAGCAGTGAGGGGGGGCAGCCCCAGCATTTT. It is translated as CASSEGGQPQHF.

The gene calls are TRBV5-1 and TRBJ2-1; 11 bases line up with TRBD2. This CDR3 is 15 amino acids long. V lost 7 bases, J lost 3 bases, and 6 bases stayed unmatched. The germline V gene has CDR1 SGHRS and CDR2 YFSETQ. This CDR3 reads CASGPLAGGYNEQFF. DNA for the CDR3: TGCGCCAGCGGGCCTCTAGCGGGGGGCTACAATGAGCAGTTCTTC.

The V call is TRBV28, the J call TRBJ1-5; TRBD1 matches at 7 bases. The CDR3 spans 16 residues. Germline CDR1 MDHEN, CDR2 SYDVKM. V dropped 2 bases and J dropped 1; count of bases not matched to a gene: 5. The CDR3 nucleotides are TGTGCCAGCAGTTTAAGGACAGGCTTGAGCAATCAGCCCCAGCATTTT. This encodes CASSLRTGLSNQPQHF. The entire variable domain, with the rest obtained from reference TRBV28 and TRBJ1-5, is as follows: DVKVTQSSRYLVKRTGEKVFLECVQDMDHENMFWYRQDPGLGLRLIYFSYDVKMKEKGDIPEGYSVSREKKERFSLILESASTNQTSMYLCASSLRTGLSNQPQHFGDGTRLSIL.

This clone was picked up one time. The chain couples TRBV7-2 to TRBJ2-3; perhaps TRBD2 as D (7 bases). CDR1 is SGHTA, CDR2 FQGNSA, per germline. The V gene lost 9 bases and the J gene lost 6 bases, with 25 bases spanning the gap. This CDR3 region has 16 residues. The CDR3 region is CASLRGPGLPRDTQYF. The CDR3 DNA sequence: TGTGCCAGTCTGCGGGGGCCGGGACTCCCTCGGGATACGCAGTATTTT. The entire variable domain, with the rest obtained from reference TRBV7-2 and TRBJ2-3, is as follows: GAGVSQSPSNKVTEKGKDVELRCDPISGHTALYWYRQSLGQGLEFLIYFQGNSAPDKSGLPSDRFSAERTGGSVSTLTIQRTQQEDSAVYLCASLRGPGLPRDTQYFGPGTRLTVL.

This clone was seen only once. This rearrangement joins TRBV19 to TRBJ1-1; D unresolved. This CDR3 is 12 amino acids long. V was shortened by 4 bases and J by 5 bases, with 8 bases between the two germline ends. Germline loops: CDR1 LNHDA, CDR2 SQIVND (reference sequence). CDR3 nucleotides: TGTGCCAGTAGTAATCTTATGACTGAAGCTTTCTTT. It yields the protein CASSNLMTEAFF. Together with reference TRBV19 and TRBJ1-1, the CDR3 gives the full variable domain: DGGITQSPKYLFRKEGQNVTLSCEQNLNHDAMYWYRQDPGQGLRLIYYSQIVNDFQKGDIAEGYSVSREKKESFPLTVTSAQKNPTAFYLCASSNLMTEAFFGQGTRLTVV.

The V call is TRBV5-1, the J call TRBJ2-2, with D uncertain. Germline V CDR1 and CDR2: SGHRS, YFSETQ. V lost 1 base and J lost 4, with 14 bases in between. The CDR3 covers 16 residues. This CDR3 is CASSLRSPLGTGELFF. CDR3 bases: TGCGCCAGCAGCTTGAGATCCCCTTTGGGCACCGGGGAGCTGTTTTTT.

V is TRBV7-9 and J is TRBJ2-5, with 10 bases fitting TRBD2. The ends lost 5 bases at V and 0 bases at J; junction bases unmatched: 3. Germline CDR1 SEHNR, CDR2 FQNEAQ (reference sequence). CDR3 length: 15 residues. For the CDR3, the DNA is TGTGCCAGCAGCCTTAGCGGGAGGTACCAAGAGACCCAGTACTTC. Its translation: CASSLSGRYQETQYF.

This chain joins TRBV18 and TRBJ1-4, with 9 bases aligning to TRBD1. Germline CDR1 and CDR2: KGHSH and LQKENI. This CDR3 is built from 16 residues. J was trimmed by 3 bases and V by 3 bases; bases with no gene match: 5. DNA for the CDR3: TGTGCCAGCTCACCTACAGGGGGCCTGGCTAATGAAAAACTGTTTTTT. This translates into CASSPTGGLANEKLFF.

Here the CDR3 reads CAISERQGAYEKLFF. The CDR3 DNA reads TGTGCCATCAGTGAGCGACAGGGGGCTTATGAAAAACTGTTTTTT. J is TRBJ1-4 and V is TRBV10-3, with TRBD1 identical over 10 bases. Germline CDR1 and CDR2: ENHRY and SYGVKD. The CDR3 length is 15 residues. The J segment lost 6 bases and the V segment lost 2 bases, leaving 3 bases of the junction unmatched.

The chain uses TRBV5-1 and TRBJ2-1; 10 positions agree with TRBD1. Germline CDR1 SGHRS, CDR2 YFSETQ. J lost 3 bases, V lost 4 bases, and 4 bases had no gene match. This CDR3 contains 15 residues. CDR3 sequence: CASSEGQGIYNEQFF. The CDR3 coding sequence is TGCGCCAGCAGCGAGGGACAGGGGATCTACAATGAGCAGTTCTTC.

The chain has TRBV6-1 and TRBJ2-5; no reliable D call. V shed 1 base and J shed 2 bases, with 11 bases lying between them. The CDR3 covers 15 residues. Germline-derived CDR1 and CDR2 are MNHNS and SASEGT. CDR3 sequence (DNA): TGTGCCAGCAGTGAAGGATGGGTGGGGCAAGAGACCCAGTACTTC. This sequence encodes CASSEGWVGQETQYF.

The chain combines TRBV6-1 with TRBJ2-1, with D tentatively TRBD1 (7 bases). CDR1 and CDR2 (germline): MNHNS, SASEGT. Trimming left V 3 bases short and J 3 bases short, with 12 bases between. This CDR3 region has 15 residues. CDR3 nucleotide sequence: TGTGCCAGCAGTGATGGAGGGGGCGGCTACAATGAGCAGTTCTTC. Encoded protein: CASSDGGGGYNEQFF.

The rearrangement joins TRBV29-1 to TRBJ1-1, with D unresolved. This CDR3 is 16 amino acids long. Deletions cut 0 bases from V and 1 base from J, with 15 bases between. In germline, CDR1 is SQVTM, CDR2 ANQGSEA. The CDR3 bases are TGCAGCGTTGAAGACACAGTGACGTTCCCGAACACTGAAGCTTTCTTT. This codes for CSVEDTVTFPNTEAFF.

The chain has TRBV11-3 and TRBJ2-3; 7 nucleotides agree with TRBD2. The V gene's germline CDR1 is SGHNT and CDR2 YENEEA. The junction had 4 bases not matched to a gene; V was cut back by 1 base and J by 0 bases. The CDR3 is 16 residues long. The CDR3 loop reads CASSLGSSGSTDTQYF. CDR3 DNA sequence: TGTGCCAGCAGCTTAGGGTCTAGCGGTAGCACAGATACGCAGTATTTT.

As regards this clone: One junction end does not reproduce the germline sequence, and a read error may be involved. This chain's CDR3 is CASSSNVASKTGELFF. The CDR3 bases are TGTGCCAGCTCATCGAATGTGGCCTCGAAGACCGGGGAGCTGTTTTTT. The V gene is TRBV18, the J gene TRBJ2-2; no clear D gene. Germline CDR1 is KGHSH and CDR2 is LQKENI. The CDR3 sequence is 16 residues long.

This clone was detected once. This chain links TRBV7-9 with TRBJ2-7, with D uncertain. Germline V gene data show CDR1 as SEHNR and CDR2 as FQNEAQ (reference sequence). Trimming took off 5 bases at V and 2 bases at J, with 7 bases between the two ends. The CDR3 loop spans 12 amino acids. The CDR3 DNA reads TGTGCCAGCAGCGCGAGTGCCTACGAGCAGTACTTC. Translated: CASSASAYEQYF.

The genes are TRBV30 and TRBJ2-3, with a possible D match to TRBD2 (6 bases). Germline CDR1 and CDR2: GTSNPN and SVGIG (reference sequence). The germline V and J ends were trimmed by 3 bases and 3 bases, with 13 bases remaining between them. The CDR3 spans 14 residues. This chain's CDR3 is CAWRGGLRTDTQYF. The CDR3 DNA reads as TGTGCCTGGAGGGGAGGATTGAGGACAGATACGCAGTATTTT.

V and J are TRBV6-1 and TRBJ2-6, with TRBD2 as a possible D gene (5 bases). This CDR3 is 14 amino acids long. CDR1 and CDR2 from the germline V gene are MNHNS and SASEGT. V lost 6 bases, J lost 3 bases, and 9 bases lay in between. The CDR3 DNA reads as TGTGCCAGCAGAACGGCGGGTGGGGCCAACGTCCTGACTTTC. Protein product: CASRTAGGANVLTF.